The TCR beta chain under discussion was sequenced for a study of CD8+ T cells in alopecia areata. Background on the study: Twice a day, 5 to 10 mg of oral tofacitinib was administered to treated patients. Dosing spanned 6 to 18 months on tofacitinib, then 6 months off drug.

With 3 bases clipped from V and 9 bases from J, the junction kept 12 bases outside the gene matches. Germline CDR1 SGDLS, CDR2 YYNGEE. The CDR3 spans 16 residues. RNA extraction and reverse transcription yielded cDNA as sequencing template. Profiled with immunoSEQ multiplex PCR; TCRdb holds only in-frame clones, not every one. The sample has over 100,000 clones; 50% to 55% are singletons. The treatment denotes: oral pan-JAK inhibitor, 5-10 mg twice daily. Those with alopecia areata gave lesional scalp punch biopsies and peripheral blood. General study findings and limits: It was observed that many expanded lesional clones persisted in scalp and blood during tofacitinib.

In the case of this clone: Its antigen is not known.

This clonotype was sampled from a human donor with alopecia areata. The chain carries TRBV9 and TRBJ1-6; 7 nucleotides agree with TRBD1. Sequencing was performed on CD4+ T cells sorted from blood, taken at week 4, from a patient treated with tofacitinib. This chain's CDR3 is CASSGPSGQEASPLHF. CDR3 bases: TGTGCCAGCAGCGGGCCATCAGGACAGGAAGCTTCACCCCTCCACTTT.